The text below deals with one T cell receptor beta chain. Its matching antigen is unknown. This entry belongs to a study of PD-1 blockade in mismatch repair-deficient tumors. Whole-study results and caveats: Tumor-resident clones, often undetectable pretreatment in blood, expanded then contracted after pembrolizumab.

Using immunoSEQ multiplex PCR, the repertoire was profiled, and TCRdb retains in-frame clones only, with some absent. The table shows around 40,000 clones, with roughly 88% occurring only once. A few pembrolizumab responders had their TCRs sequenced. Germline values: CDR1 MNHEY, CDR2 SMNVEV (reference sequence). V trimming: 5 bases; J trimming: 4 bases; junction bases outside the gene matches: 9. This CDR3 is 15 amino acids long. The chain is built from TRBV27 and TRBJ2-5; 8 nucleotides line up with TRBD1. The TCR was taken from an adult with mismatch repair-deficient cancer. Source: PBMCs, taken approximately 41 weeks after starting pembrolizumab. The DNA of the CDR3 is TGTGCCAGCAGTCACGGGACAGGTTTGGCAGAGACCCAGTACTTC. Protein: CASSHGTGLAETQYF.